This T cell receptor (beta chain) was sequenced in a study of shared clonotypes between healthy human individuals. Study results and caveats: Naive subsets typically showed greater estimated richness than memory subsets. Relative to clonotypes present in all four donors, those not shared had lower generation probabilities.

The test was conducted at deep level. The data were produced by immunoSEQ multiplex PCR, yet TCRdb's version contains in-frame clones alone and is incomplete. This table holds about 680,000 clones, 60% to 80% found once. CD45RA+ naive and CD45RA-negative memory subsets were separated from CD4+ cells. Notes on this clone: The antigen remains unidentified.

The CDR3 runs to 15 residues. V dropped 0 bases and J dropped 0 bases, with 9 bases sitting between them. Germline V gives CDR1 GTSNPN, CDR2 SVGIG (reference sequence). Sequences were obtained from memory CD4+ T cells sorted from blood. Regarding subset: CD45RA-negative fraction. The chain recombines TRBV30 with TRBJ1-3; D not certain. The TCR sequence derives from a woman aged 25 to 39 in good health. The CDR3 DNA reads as TGTGCCTGGAGTGTCGCCTCACTCTCTGGAAACACCATATATTTT. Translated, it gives CAWSVASLSGNTIYF.